Listed below are T cell receptor beta chains from one sample, sequenced in a study of chemoradiotherapy in HPV16-positive cancers. Method: immunoSEQ multiplex PCR; TCRdb's copy keeps in-frame clones and lacks some. Of 330 or so clones in the sample, roughly 85% were seen once. The source was tumor tissue, collected from a patient who underwent chemoradiotherapy. Receptors were obtained from a human donor with HPV-associated anogenital cancer. CDR3s include the opening cysteine and the closing phenylalanine or tryptophan. Fields, in order: clone size, J gene, D gene, V gene, CDR3 DNA, CDR3 protein. The D gene is left open where the match is weak. A clone size is listed for some rows: how often the clone was seen (once, few, many), or a class if it is expanded.

. TRBJ2-2 . TRBV6-5 TGTGCCAGCAGTTACACGGGGAACACCGGGGAGCTGTTTTTT CASSYTGNTGELFF
. TRBJ2-1 TRBD2 TRBV7-3 TGTGCCAGCAGCTTGACTAGCGGGGGGGGCAATGAGCAGTTCTTC CASSLTSGGGNEQFF
. TRBJ1-1 . TRBV18 TGTGCCAGCTCAGGGAGGACTGAAGCTTTCTTT CASSGRTEAFF
. TRBJ1-1 . TRBV5-4 TGTGCCAGCAGCTTGGGAGAAAATAAGAACACTGAAGCTTTCTTT CASSLGENKNTEAFF
. TRBJ1-5 . TRBV5-5 TGTGCCAGCAGTCTGCGGGACGGCAATCAGCCCCAGCATTTT CASSLRDGNQPQHF
. TRBJ1-1 . TRBV7-2 TGTGCCAGCAGCGTAATGGGACACCAGAACACTGAAGCTTTCTTT CASSVMGHQNTEAFF
. TRBJ2-2 . TRBV7-3 TGTGCCAGCAGCCTAACACCTACGTTAGGCACCGGGGAGCTGTTTTTT CASSLTPTLGTGELFF
. TRBJ2-6 . TRBV4-3 TGCGCCAGCAGCCAAATTCAGGGTGGGGCCAACGTCCTGACTTTC CASSQIQGGANVLTF
few TRBJ2-1 TRBD1 TRBV5-8 TGTGCCAGCAGCTTGAAATGGGGACAGGGGGCGCTGGGGGAGCAGTTCTTC CASSLKWGQGALGEQFF
. TRBJ1-5 . TRBV7-2 TGTGCCAGCAGCTTAGTAGTAAAGCAGCCCCAGCATTTT CASSLVVKQPQHF
few TRBJ2-3 TRBD1 TRBV5-4 TGTGCCAGCAGCCCCCTCTGGGACAGGGACACAGATACGCAGTATTTT CASSPLWDRDTDTQYF
. TRBJ1-2 . TRBV11-2 TGTGCCAGCAGCCCTCAACAGGCGAACTATGGCTACACCTTC CASSPQQANYGYTF
. TRBJ2-7 TRBD2 TRBV6-6 TGTGCCGCGGCTGGGGGGGGGTCCTACGAGCAGTACTTC CAAAGGGSYEQYF
. TRBJ2-2 TRBD1 TRBV9 TGTGCCAGCAGCGCCCGGACAGGGGTAAGGACCGGGGAGCTGTTTTTT CASSARTGVRTGELFF
. TRBJ2-7 TRBD1 TRBV29-1 TGCAGCGTTGGCCGAGGGACAGAAATCACCTACGAGCAGTACTTC CSVGRGTEITYEQYF
. TRBJ2-3 TRBD2 TRBV7-2 TGTGCCAGCAGCTTAGTACCCGGGGAGGGGTCAGATACGCAGTATTTT CASSLVPGEGSDTQYF
. TRBJ1-3 . TRBV11-2 TGTGCCAGCAGCTTAGATCCTCGAAACACCATATATTTT CASSLDPRNTIYF
. TRBJ2-7 . TRBV5-3 TGTGCCAGAAGCTTGGCCCTACAAGACTACGAGCAGTACTTC CARSLALQDYEQYF
. TRBJ2-7 . TRBV10-2 TGCGCCAGCAGTACTCAGGGGGGGCACGAGCAGTACTTC CASSTQGGHEQYF
. TRBJ2-5 . TRBV6-5 TGTGCCAGCGGAGAGGAGACCCAGTACTTC CASGEETQYF
. TRBJ1-2 . TRBV5-6 TGTGCCAGCAGCCTGGGGGATTATGGCTACACCTTC CASSLGDYGYTF
. TRBJ2-7 . TRBV5-5 TGTGCCAGCAGCTTGTGGGCAGGGGGAGGGAACGAGCAGTACTTC CASSLWAGGGNEQYF
hyperexpanded TRBJ2-2 . TRBV12-5 TGTGCTAGTGGTTTGGTACATGGGGGCACCGGGGAGCTGTTTTTT CASGLVHGGTGELFF
. TRBJ1-6 TRBD1 TRBV5-6 TGTGCCAGCAGTCGCGCCACCGGGACAGGGGGCGTGGATAGTTCACCCCTCCACTTT CASSRATGTGGVDSSPLHF
few TRBJ2-7 . TRBV1 TGCACCAGCAGCCAAGAGGGAGCGGTTTACGAGCAGTACTTC CTSSQEGAVYEQYF
. TRBJ2-1 . TRBV11-3 TGTGCCAGCAGCTCGATGGGGGGCCTACAGAAGCAGTTCTTC CASSSMGGLQKQFF
. TRBJ1-1 . TRBV4-3 TGCGCCAGCAGCCAAGTAAGGAACACTGAAGCTTTCTTT CASSQVRNTEAFF
. TRBJ1-1 . TRBV14 TGTGCCAGCAGCCAAGATCCAGGTTCCCAGAACACTGAAGCTTTCTTT CASSQDPGSQNTEAFF
. TRBJ2-7 . TRBV5-6 TGTGCCAGCAGCTGGAAAAGCTACGAGCAGTACTTC CASSWKSYEQYF
. TRBJ1-4 . TRBV4-2 TGTGCCAGCAGGCCTAGGGGAGGGGTTAGTTCGGAAACTAATGAAAAACTGTTTTTT CASRPRGGVSSETNEKLFF
. TRBJ1-2 TRBD1 TRBV7-3 TGTGCCAGCAGCCCGGGACAGGACTATGGCTACACCTTC CASSPGQDYGYTF
. TRBJ1-2 . TRBV7-9 TGTGCCAGCAATCCTGGGGTACCCAAATTATATGGCTACACCTTC CASNPGVPKLYGYTF
. TRBJ1-6 TRBD1 TRBV2 TGTGCCAGCAGTAAAGGACAGGGACTCAGAAATTCACCCCTCCACTTT CASSKGQGLRNSPLHF
. TRBJ1-1 . TRBV2 TGTGCCAGCTCCAGTCAGGGAGTCGGAAACACTGAAGCTTTCTTT CASSSQGVGNTEAFF
. TRBJ2-1 TRBD2 TRBV7-9 TGTGCCAGCAGCTTAGAACTAGCGGGGGGCCACTTCTTC CASSLELAGGHFF
. TRBJ2-1 . TRBV7-3 TGTGCCAGCAGCTTAGCTCCTTGGAATGAGCAGTTCTTC CASSLAPWNEQFF
once TRBJ2-3 . TRBV19 TGTGCCAGTAAGTCGGCAGGGGCTCCAGATACGCAGTATTTT CASKSAGAPDTQYF
once TRBJ2-2 TRBD2 TRBV4-2 TGTGCCAGCAGCCAAACTAGCGGGGGGGCCGGGGAGCTGTTTTTT CASSQTSGGAGELFF
. TRBJ1-1 . TRBV4-1 TGCGCCAGCAGCCAAGATAACAGGGTCCTAGGTAGCACTGAAGCTTTCTTT CASSQDNRVLGSTEAFF
. TRBJ1-1 . TRBV20-1 TGCAGTGTCGGGGGGCTTGAAGCTTTCTTT CSVGGLEAFF
. TRBJ1-1 . TRBV11-2 TGTGCCAGCAGCTTAGTAGGGGTCAACACTGAAGCTTTCTTT CASSLVGVNTEAFF
. TRBJ2-1 . TRBV16 TGTGCCAGCAGCCCTTTTTTGGGCCAAGAGAATGAGCAGTTCTTC CASSPFLGQENEQFF
. TRBJ1-5 . TRBV19 TGTGCCAGTAGTCAGGGTAATAATCAGCCCCAGCATTTT CASSQGNNQPQHF
. TRBJ1-1 TRBD1 TRBV10-3 TGTGCCATCAGTGAGTCTGGGGCAGGGGGGATCCCTGAAGCTTTCTTT CAISESGAGGIPEAFF